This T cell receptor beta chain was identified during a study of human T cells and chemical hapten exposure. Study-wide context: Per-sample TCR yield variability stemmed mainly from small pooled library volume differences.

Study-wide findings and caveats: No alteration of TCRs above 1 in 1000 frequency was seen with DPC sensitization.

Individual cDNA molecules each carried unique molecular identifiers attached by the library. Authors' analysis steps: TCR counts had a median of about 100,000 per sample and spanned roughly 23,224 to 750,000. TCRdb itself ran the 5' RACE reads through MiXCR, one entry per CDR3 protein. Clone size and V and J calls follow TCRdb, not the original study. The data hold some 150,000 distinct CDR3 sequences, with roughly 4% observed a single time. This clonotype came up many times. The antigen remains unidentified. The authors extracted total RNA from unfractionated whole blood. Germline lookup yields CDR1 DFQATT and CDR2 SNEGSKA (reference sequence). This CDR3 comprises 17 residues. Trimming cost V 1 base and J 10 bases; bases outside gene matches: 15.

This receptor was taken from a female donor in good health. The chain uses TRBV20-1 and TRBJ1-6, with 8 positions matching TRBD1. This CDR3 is CSARALIRGRIGSPLHF. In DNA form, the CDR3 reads TGCAGTGCTAGAGCTCTAATCAGGGGGCGAATTGGGTCACCCCTCCACTTT.